This TCR beta chain was profiled in a study of blood T cell repertoires in COVID-19. As for the study in general: Researchers got acute and convalescent COVID-19 samples from the United States, Italy and Spain. PBMCs, B-cell-depleted T cells, or T cells were the source of the cDNA or gDNA that made up the material.

V was pared by 0 bases and J by 1 base, with 9 bases between. Germline V CDR1 and CDR2: LGHDT, YNNKEL (reference sequence). The CDR3 contains 15 residues. As processed by the authors: How many nucleated cells were present was estimated from reference gene primer amplification. The table came from immunoSEQ multiplex PCR; TCRdb's copy has only in-frame clones and leaves some out. Clone size and V and J calls were adopted from that table, with D and trimming inferred from the DNA. Among more than 15,000 clones listed, more than 85% were seen once. The sequencing input was peripheral blood. The chain is built from TRBV3-1 (or the pseudogene TRBV3-2) and TRBJ2-5, with D tentatively TRBD2 (5 bases). This clonotype originated in a woman aged 60-75 years with active COVID-19. CDR3 in DNA: TGTGCCAGCAGCCAAGATGGACTGGTCCAAGAGACCCAGTACTTC. This translates into CASSQDGLVQETQYF.